What follows are 10 T cell receptor beta chains derived from one specimen sequenced in a study of cytomegalovirus exposure and HLA in healthy donors. With 60 Vbeta and 13 Jbeta primers, the PCR was carried out. Generated by immunoSEQ multiplex PCR, the TCRdb table keeps only in-frame clones and is missing some. The profile shows 120,000 or so clones, roughly a sixth of them singletons. The material sequenced was PBMCs. The origin of the receptors is a female donor in good health and CMV-seropositive.

The chain joins TRBV10-3 to TRBJ2-3, with 13 bases that match TRBD2. The germline gives CDR1 ENHRY, CDR2 SYGVKD. V shed 11 bases and J 4 bases; nucleotides not matched to a gene: 6. This CDR3 contains 14 residues. The CDR3 region has the DNA TGTGCCTCCGGACTAGCGGGAGATTCAGATACGCAGTATTTT. Translation gives CASGLAGDSDTQYF.

This clone has a handful of counts. The chain recombines TRBV4-1 with TRBJ1-4, with 7 bases that match TRBD1. The CDR3 has 15 amino acids. Germline assignment: CDR1 MGHRA and CDR2 YSYEKL. V was pared by 5 bases and J by 7 bases, with 10 bases of the junction left unmatched. In nucleotides, the CDR3 is TGCGCCAGCAGCGGGAGGACAGGCGCTGGTGAAAAACTGTTTTTT. Its translation is CASSGRTGAGEKLFF.

The CDR3 DNA follows: TGTGCCAGCAGGGGACAGGGAGACCCCTATGGCTACACCTTC. Protein product: CASRGQGDPYGYTF. The chain has TRBV28 and TRBJ1-2; 9 bases match TRBD1. This CDR3 has 14 residues. Germline values: CDR1 MDHEN, CDR2 SYDVKM. V lost 6 bases and J lost 4; bases outside the gene matches: 6.

A few counts support this clone. The rearrangement uses TRBV27 and TRBJ2-7; the match to TRBD2 covers 9 bases. Germline trimming cut 2 bases from V and 3 bases from J; bases unmatched to any gene: 14. The V gene's germline CDR1 is MNHEY and CDR2 SMNVEV (reference sequence). This CDR3 comprises 18 residues. The CDR3 sequence: CASSLRGTWRGGNYEQYF. In nucleotides, the CDR3 is TGTGCCAGCAGTTTAAGGGGGACTTGGCGGGGGGGAAACTACGAGCAGTACTTC.

This clone was seen a handful of times. V usage is TRBV2 and J usage is TRBJ2-1; tentative D call: TRBD2 (6 bases). V shed 5 bases and J shed 10 bases, with 18 bases lying between them. Germline V CDR1 and CDR2: SNHLY, FYNNEI. The CDR3 totals 14 residues. CDR3: CASSQGLLNREQFF. CDR3 nucleotides: TGTGCCAGCAGTCAGGGACTCCTTAATCGAGAGCAGTTCTTC.

This clone was seen once. This chain joins TRBV7-2 and TRBJ1-2; no clear D. The germline CDR1 and CDR2 sequences are SGHTA and FQGNSA. The CDR3 is 16 amino acids. Trimming pared 4 bases from V and 3 bases from J, leaving 18 bases between. The DNA for the CDR3 is TGTGCCAGCAGCTCAGGAGGTGGTTTTCTCGACTATGGCTACACCTTC. It encodes CASSSGGGFLDYGYTF.

V is TRBV27 and J is TRBJ1-5; no clear D. There are 13 residues in the CDR3. The germline gives CDR1 MNHEY, CDR2 SMNVEV (reference sequence). Trimming took 1 base from V and 7 from J, leaving 8 bases between them. The CDR3 DNA sequence: TGTGCCAGCAGTTTATACGCGGGCCAGCCCCAGCATTTT. This encodes CASSLYAGQPQHF.

The V call is TRBV19, the J call TRBJ1-1; D unclear. The CDR3 loop spans 13 amino acids. Between the trimmed V and J ends, which lost 2 bases and 1 base, there was a span of 5 bases. From germline, CDR1 is LNHDA and CDR2 SQIVND (reference sequence). In DNA, the CDR3 is TGTGCCAGTAGTATAAGTAGGAACACTGAAGCTTTCTTT. It encodes CASSISRNTEAFF.

This clone was recorded a few times. CDR3 amino acids: CASSPGDSLLVYGYTF. The CDR3 nucleotides are TGTGCCAGCAGCCCAGGGGACAGTTTATTAGTCTATGGCTACACCTTC. The chain joins TRBV5-4 to TRBJ1-2, with 7 bases matching TRBD1. CDR1 and CDR2 (germline): SGHNT, YYREEE (reference sequence). V was pared by 4 bases and J by 4 bases, with 13 bases of the junction left unmatched. The CDR3 totals 16 residues.

The chain joins TRBV4-3 to TRBJ2-5; D is perhaps TRBD1 (6 bases). The CDR3 extends over 15 amino acids. V dropped 0 bases and J dropped 13 bases, with 21 bases sitting between them. The V gene's germline CDR1 is LGHNA and CDR2 YSLEER. The CDR3 DNA reads TGCGCCAGCAGCCAAGATAGGGGAACAGGGTGGGCTTCGTACTTC. Its translation: CASSQDRGTGWASYF.